The 22 T cell receptor beta chains below all came from one sample that was sequenced in a study of PD-1 blockade in classical Hodgkin lymphoma. Brentuximab vedotin exposure varied, and every patient relapsed after autologous stem cell transplantation. Magnetic negative selection of thawed PBMCs was the method by which CD4+ T cells were purified. Here immunoSEQ multiplex PCR was the method, and the copy in TCRdb shows in-frame clones only, minus some. The sample has 27,000 or so clones; about 83% are singletons. The material sequenced was CD4+ T cells from blood, taken at baseline. The receptors originated from a human donor with classical Hodgkin lymphoma.

This clone was counted a few times. V usage is TRBV7-2 and J usage is TRBJ2-7, with 9 bases aligning to TRBD1. Germline V lookup: CDR1 SGHTA, CDR2 FQGNSA. Trimming took 4 bases from V and 3 from J; bases not matched to a gene: 7. This CDR3 is 15 amino acids long. The CDR3 DNA reads TGTGCCAGCAGCTCAACCGGGACAGGGTACTACGAGCAGTACTTC. Protein sequence: CASSSTGTGYYEQYF.

This chain uses TRBV6-1 with TRBJ1-2; D call uncertain. The CDR3 runs 11 residues. V was clipped by 6 bases and J by 5 bases, with 7 bases between them. Looked up from germline, CDR1 is MNHNS and CDR2 is SASEGT. CDR3 DNA sequence: TGTGCCAGCAGGCCGAGTTATGGCTACACCTTC. Residues: CASRPSYGYTF.

The chain recombines TRBV18 with TRBJ1-3; D is unclear. The CDR3 runs 17 residues. The V end lost 3 bases, the J end lost 3 bases, and 18 bases lay between the germline ends. Germline V gene data show CDR1 as KGHSH and CDR2 as LQKENI. This CDR3 is CASSPQSPQMSGNTIYF. DNA for the CDR3: TGTGCCAGCTCACCTCAATCCCCACAGATGAGTGGAAACACCATATATTTT.

This clone was observed a few times. The genes are TRBV7-8 and TRBJ2-3; 7 bases are a match to TRBD2. The CDR3 loop spans 16 amino acids. V lost 4 bases and J lost 4; bases outside the gene matches: 11. From germline, CDR1 is SGHVS and CDR2 FQNEAQ. The CDR3 nucleotides are TGTGCCAGCAGCTCCCATCGAGCGGGGACGCCAGATACGCAGTATTTT. It codes for CASSSHRAGTPDTQYF.

The chain has TRBV10-3 and TRBJ1-2; 7 bases are shared with TRBD1. Per the germline V gene, CDR1 is ENHRY and CDR2 is SYGVKD. CDR3 length: 13 amino acids. V was clipped by 7 bases and J by 8 bases; unmatched bases: 10. The CDR3 reads CAITLDREEGYTF. The CDR3 DNA is TGTGCCATCACCCTAGACAGGGAGGAAGGCTACACCTTC.

This rearrangement joins TRBV5-8 to TRBJ1-2; D is possibly TRBD1 (5 bases). V lost 4 bases, J lost 6 bases, and 10 bases lay in between. This CDR3 has 12 amino acids. Germline CDR1 is SGHTS and CDR2 is YDEGEE. DNA for the CDR3: TGTGCCAGCAGCCCGGGACGGCATGGCTACACCTTC. Translation gives CASSPGRHGYTF.

This clone has a handful of counts. This chain joins TRBV19 and TRBJ1-2; D is unclear. Germline V gene lookup returns CDR1 LNHDA and CDR2 SQIVND (reference sequence). This CDR3 comprises 14 residues. The V and J ends lost 0 bases and 4 bases respectively, with 9 bases between them. The chain's CDR3 is CASSIEAVSYGYTF. The CDR3 bases are TGTGCCAGTAGTATAGAGGCGGTTTCCTATGGCTACACCTTC.

The chain has TRBV27 and TRBJ2-7; tentatively, D is TRBD2 (7 bases). V was cut by 8 bases and J by 3 bases, with 17 bases left in between. Germline CDR1 reads MNHEY; CDR2 reads SMNVEV (reference sequence). This CDR3 region has 14 residues. The DNA for the CDR3 is TGTGCCAGCGACCCCGGGGGGCGCGTCTACGAGCAGTACTTC. Its protein is CASDPGGRVYEQYF.

V usage is TRBV7-9 and J usage is TRBJ1-2, with unresolved D. CDR3 length: 11 residues. V was trimmed by 2 bases and J by 4 bases, leaving 2 bases between them. In germline, CDR1 is SEHNR, CDR2 FQNEAQ (reference sequence). Written as DNA, the CDR3 is TGTGCCAGCAGCTTAAGCTATGGCTACACCTTC. Protein: CASSLSYGYTF.

The chain uses TRBV18 and TRBJ2-5; no reliable D call. V lost 3 bases and J 5 bases, leaving 7 bases between the germline ends. The CDR3 runs to 12 residues. Germline loops: CDR1 KGHSH, CDR2 LQKENI. The CDR3: CASSPIGETQYF. CDR3 nucleotides: TGTGCCAGCTCACCTATCGGGGAGACCCAGTACTTC.

This sequence joins TRBV11-2 and TRBJ2-3; possible D gene TRBD1, 7 bases. CDR3 length equals 15 residues. CDR1 SGHAT and CDR2 FQNNGV come from the germline V gene. V gave up 8 bases and J gave up 0 bases, with 15 bases separating them. CDR3 bases: TGTGCCAGCTTGGGGGGACAGCTCAGCACAGATACGCAGTATTTT. Amino acid sequence: CASLGGQLSTDTQYF. Combining the CDR3 with reference TRBV11-2 and TRBJ2-3 gives the whole variable domain EAGVAQSPRYKIIEKRQSVAFWCNPISGHATLYWYQQILGQGPKLLIQFQNNGVVDDSQLPKDRFSAERLKGVDSTLKIQPAKLEDSAVYLCASLGGQLSTDTQYFGPGTRLTVL.

The V gene is TRBV2, the J gene TRBJ2-7; D call uncertain. This CDR3 is built from 15 residues. Looked up from germline, CDR1 is SNHLY and CDR2 is FYNNEI. V lost 2 bases to trimming and J lost 4 bases, with 15 bases between them. The chain's CDR3 is CASSERTEISYEQYF. The CDR3, as DNA: TGTGCCAGCAGTGAAAGGACCGAGATATCGTACGAGCAGTACTTC.

This CDR3 reads CASSLSRGPQSKGYTF. CDR3 nucleotides: TGTGCCAGCAGCTTATCCAGGGGGCCCCAGTCGAAGGGCTACACCTTC. The rearrangement uses TRBV7-6 and TRBJ1-2; 8 positions match TRBD1. The V gene end was trimmed by 2 bases and the J gene end by 8 bases; junction bases not matched to a gene: 13. Looked up from germline, CDR1 is SGHVS and CDR2 is FNYEAQ. This CDR3 is 16 amino acids long.

Only one count was recorded for this clone. The gene calls are TRBV7-8 and TRBJ1-5, with D unresolved. Germline loops: CDR1 SGHVS, CDR2 FQNEAQ. The CDR3 contains 13 residues. V lost 4 bases to trimming and J lost 7 bases, with 11 bases between them. The CDR3 DNA reads as TGTGCCAGCAGCTCGAAAACTCGGCAGCCCCAGCATTTT. Its protein is CASSSKTRQPQHF.

The V call is TRBV5-1, the J call TRBJ1-1, with 8 positions matching TRBD1. Germline CDR1 SGHRS, CDR2 YFSETQ. J gave up 3 bases and V 3 bases, and 4 bases lay outside the gene matches. The CDR3 runs 14 residues. The CDR3 reads CASSSSGGDTEAFF. The DNA of the CDR3 is TGCGCCAGCAGCTCATCAGGGGGCGACACTGAAGCTTTCTTT.

V and J are TRBV4-1 and TRBJ1-3, with D tentatively TRBD1 (6 bases). The CDR3 contains 16 residues. Germline assignment: CDR1 MGHRA and CDR2 YSYEKL. Deletions cut 0 bases from V and 0 bases from J, with 9 bases between. The CDR3 loop reads CASSQDEGGSGNTIYF. The DNA for the CDR3 is TGCGCCAGCAGCCAAGACGAGGGGGGCTCTGGAAACACCATATATTTT.

The table lists this clone with a few counts. This chain joins TRBV15 and TRBJ1-6; D might be TRBD1 (5 bases). V gave up 0 bases and J gave up 10 bases, with 13 bases separating them. Germline V gene sequence: CDR1 LNHNV, CDR2 YYDKDF (reference sequence). The CDR3 extends over 15 amino acids. CDR3 in amino acids: CATSRDRDPGSPLHF. CDR3 DNA: TGTGCCACCAGCAGAGACAGGGACCCGGGATCACCCCTCCACTTT.

The V gene is TRBV19, the J gene TRBJ1-2, with 12 positions matching TRBD1. The CDR3 extends over 19 amino acids. Germline V CDR1 and CDR2: LNHDA, SQIVND (reference sequence). Germline trimming cut 7 bases from V and 4 bases from J; bases unmatched to any gene: 19. CDR3 residues: CASTNPLRGQGAFGYGYTF. The CDR3 region has the DNA TGTGCCAGTACCAATCCCTTAAGGGGACAGGGGGCGTTCGGCTATGGCTACACCTTC.

V gene TRBV6-5 combines with J gene TRBJ1-2; 8 bases align to TRBD1. Germline V gene lookup returns CDR1 MNHEY and CDR2 SVGAGI. J lost 4 bases, V lost 5 bases, and 9 bases had no gene match. The CDR3 runs to 15 residues. Here the CDR3 reads CASSNPDRVGYGYTF. DNA of the CDR3: TGTGCCAGCAGTAACCCGGACAGGGTCGGCTATGGCTACACCTTC.

The rearrangement uses TRBV11-2 and TRBJ1-3; D might be TRBD1 (6 bases). There are 16 residues in the CDR3. Germline V gene sequence: CDR1 SGHAT, CDR2 FQNNGV. Trimming took off 1 base at V and 8 bases at J, with 18 bases between the two ends. The CDR3 region has the DNA TGTGCCAGCAGCTTAGCGCCCAGGGGTAAAGGACACACCATATATTTT. Its translation: CASSLAPRGKGHTIYF.

J is TRBJ1-3 and V is TRBV2; D ambiguous. Looked up from germline, CDR1 is SNHLY and CDR2 is FYNNEI. Trimming pared 3 bases from V and 7 bases from J, leaving 4 bases between. The CDR3 has 11 amino acids. The CDR3 reads CASSEANTIYF. As DNA, the CDR3 is TGTGCCAGCAGTGAGGCTAACACCATATATTTT. The full variable domain, completed using reference TRBV2 and TRBJ1-3, is EPEVTQTPSHQVTQMGQEVILRCVPISNHLYFYWYRQILGQKVEFLVSFYNNEISEKSEIFDDQFSVERPDGSNFTLKIRSTKLEDSAMYFCASSEANTIYFGEGSWLTVV.

The V gene is TRBV6-5, the J gene TRBJ1-1, with a possible D match to TRBD1 (6 bases). The CDR3 runs 13 residues. Per the germline V gene, CDR1 is MNHEY and CDR2 is SVGAGI. V was trimmed by 8 bases and J by 5 bases, leaving 15 bases between them. In DNA form, the CDR3 reads TGTGCCAGCTCAAGAGGGGGGGGAACTGAAGCTTTCTTT. Amino acid sequence: CASSRGGGTEAFF.